These 12 T cell receptor beta chains came from one sample sequenced in a study of T-cell memory formation after mild COVID-19. TCRdb fed the 5' RACE reads into MiXCR, producing one record per CDR3 protein. The data contain hundreds of thousands of distinct CDR3 sequences, 18% of them singletons. The sample comprised PBMCs or a T cell subset sorted from them (not recorded which). The receptors were gathered from an adult woman who had mild COVID-19 (a few samples of this study predate the infection). Cell type and time point are not known.

The chain links TRBV7-8 to TRBJ2-4, with 12 bases identical to TRBD2. Germline CDR1 reads SGHVS; CDR2 reads FQNEAQ. Unmatched junction bases numbered 14, after V lost 5 bases and J lost 0 bases. The length of the CDR3 is 20 residues. The CDR3: CASSLPLAGGPNLAKNIQYF. The CDR3, as DNA: TGTGCCAGCAGCCTACCCCTAGCGGGGGGGCCGAATTTAGCCAAAAACATTCAGTACTTC.

This clonotype was detected a few times. CDR3 amino acids: CASSDGLWVYNEQFF. The CDR3 coding sequence is TGTGCCAGCAGTGACGGGCTATGGGTATACAATGAGCAGTTCTTC. The chain joins TRBV6-4 to TRBJ2-1, with no clear D. The CDR3 has 15 amino acids. CDR1 and CDR2 from the germline V gene are MRHNA and SNTAGT. Trimming took 2 bases from V and 4 from J, leaving 12 bases between them.

This chain connects TRBV6-4 to TRBJ1-2; D remains ambiguous. V lost 2 bases and J 10 bases, leaving 23 bases between the germline ends. CDR1 MRHNA and CDR2 SNTAGT come from the germline V gene. There are 16 residues in the CDR3. The CDR3 sequence is CASSDDAPKRASDYTF. As DNA, the CDR3 is TGTGCCAGCAGTGACGATGCGCCGAAGAGGGCCTCAGACTACACCTTC.

The J gene is TRBJ1-5, the V gene TRBV19; D remains ambiguous. V was trimmed by 0 bases and J by 4 bases, leaving 1 base between them. Germline V gene lookup returns CDR1 LNHDA and CDR2 SQIVND (reference sequence). This CDR3 contains 12 residues. The CDR3 nucleotides read TGTGCCAGTAGTATAGAGAATCAGCCCCAGCATTTT. Encoded protein: CASSIENQPQHF. Full variable domain (outside the CDR3, taken from reference TRBV19 and TRBJ1-5): DGGITQSPKYLFRKEGQNVTLSCEQNLNHDAMYWYRQDPGQGLRLIYYSQIVNDFQKGDIAEGYSVSREKKESFPLTVTSAQKNPTAFYLCASSIENQPQHFGDGTRLSIL.

The chain uses TRBV11-2 and TRBJ2-3; D gene unclear. The CDR3 consists of 14 residues. CDR1 is SGHAT, CDR2 FQNNGV, per germline. Trimming took 7 bases from V and 3 from J, leaving 14 bases between them. CDR3 nucleotide sequence: TGTGCCAGCAAACGGTTAGTGGGAACAGATACGCAGTATTTT. Protein sequence: CASKRLVGTDTQYF. The variable domain in full, with the rest retrieved from reference TRBV11-2 and TRBJ2-3, is EAGVAQSPRYKIIEKRQSVAFWCNPISGHATLYWYQQILGQGPKLLIQFQNNGVVDDSQLPKDRFSAERLKGVDSTLKIQPAKLEDSAVYLCASKRLVGTDTQYFGPGTRLTVL.

The chain combines TRBV7-9 with TRBJ2-5; no definite D call. This CDR3 is 15 amino acids long. V dropped 1 base and J dropped 5 bases, with 14 bases sitting between them. The germline CDR1 and CDR2 sequences are SEHNR and FQNEAQ (reference sequence). CDR3 in DNA: TGTGCCAGCAGCTTAGGAAGTCTAGACGAGGAGACCCAGTACTTC. This sequence encodes CASSLGSLDEETQYF.

As to this clonotype: A much larger clone lies a single base off, so this may be a read error. This rearrangement joins TRBV27 to TRBJ2-3; D is undetermined. The CDR3 extends over 12 amino acids. Germline-derived CDR1 and CDR2 are MNHEY and SMNVEV (reference sequence). The V end was cut by 6 bases, the J end by 4 bases, with 8 bases between. The CDR3 DNA follows: TGTGCCAGCAGCCAAAACGCAGATACGCAGTATTTT. Protein product: CASSQNADTQYF.

The J gene is TRBJ2-7, the V gene TRBV6-4; tentative D call: TRBD1 (6 bases). V lost 10 bases, J lost 9 bases, and 22 bases lay in between. CDR3 size: 13 residues. Looked up from germline, CDR1 is MRHNA and CDR2 is SNTAGT. The CDR3 region is CATRDIDVGLQYF. The CDR3 DNA is TGTGCCACCCGGGACATCGACGTTGGTCTGCAGTACTTC.

This clonotype has a handful of counts. The V and J genes are TRBV20-1 and TRBJ2-7; 8 bases match TRBD1. J was trimmed by 1 base and V by 6 bases; bases with no gene match: 5. The CDR3 consists of 13 residues. Germline CDR1 and CDR2: DFQATT and SNEGSKA (reference sequence). CDR3 sequence: CSASRGLSYEQYF. The CDR3, as DNA: TGCAGTGCAAGCAGGGGGCTGTCCTACGAGCAGTACTTC.

The genes are TRBV10-3 and TRBJ2-5; no reliable D call. The CDR3 runs to 12 residues. Trimming removed 3 bases from V and 5 bases from J, with 7 bases in between. Germline CDR1 ENHRY, CDR2 SYGVKD. Here the CDR3 reads CAISDHLETQYF. The CDR3 DNA follows: TGTGCCATCAGTGACCACCTGGAGACCCAGTACTTC.

This chain joins TRBV29-1 and TRBJ2-7; D possibly matches TRBD1 or TRBD2 (5 bases each). The CDR3 is made up of 16 amino acids. Deletions cut 3 bases from V and 2 bases from J, with 20 bases between. CDR1 and CDR2 from the germline V gene are SQVTM and ANQGSEA. CDR3 sequence: CSVEDAGADWPYEQYF. Written as DNA, the CDR3 is TGCAGCGTTGAGGATGCCGGGGCAGACTGGCCCTACGAGCAGTACTTC.

The chain recombines TRBV20-1 with TRBJ1-1; 7 bases align to TRBD1. V gave up 3 bases and J gave up 0 bases; unmatched junction bases: 4. The CDR3 has 14 residues. CDR1 DFQATT and CDR2 SNEGSKA come from the germline V gene (reference sequence). CDR3 loop: CSASRGRMNTEAFF. The CDR3 DNA sequence: TGCAGTGCTAGTAGGGGGCGGATGAACACTGAAGCTTTCTTT.